These 9 T cell receptor beta chains came from one sample sequenced in a study of cytomegalovirus exposure and HLA in healthy donors. Generated by immunoSEQ multiplex PCR, the TCRdb table keeps only in-frame clones and is missing some. The table includes about 98,000 clones, about 88% detected once. The specimen was PBMCs. Source of these receptors: a man between 18 and 35 years old in good health and CMV-seropositive.

This clone appeared once. The chain is built from TRBV13 and TRBJ2-2; D possibly corresponds to TRBD1 (6 bases). V lost 5 bases, J lost 0 bases, and 19 bases lay in between. The CDR3 spans 18 residues. Looked up from germline, CDR1 is PRHDT and CDR2 is FYEKMQ (reference sequence). The CDR3 nucleotides read TGTGCCAGCAGCCACAGCGGATGGACAGACGCGAACACCGGGGAGCTGTTTTTT. Amino acids: CASSHSGWTDANTGELFF.

The CDR3 reads CASGPGLRKNTEAFF. In DNA, the CDR3 is TGTGCTAGTGGTCCAGGGTTAAGAAAGAACACTGAAGCTTTCTTT. The rearrangement uses TRBV12-5 and TRBJ1-1; TRBD1 is a possible D gene (5 bases). Trimming took 5 bases from V and 1 from J, leaving 14 bases between them. The germline V gene has CDR1 LGHNT and CDR2 FRNRAP. The CDR3 consists of 15 residues.

This clone was recorded only once. The J gene is TRBJ2-1, the V gene TRBV9, with 10 bases aligning to TRBD2. Trimming cost V 0 bases and J 6 bases; bases outside gene matches: 9. CDR1 is SGDLS, CDR2 YYNGEE, per germline. This CDR3 region has 17 residues. The CDR3 loop is CASSVVEYGTSVNEQFF. The CDR3 DNA reads as TGTGCCAGCAGCGTAGTGGAGTACGGGACTAGCGTCAATGAGCAGTTCTTC.

This clone occurred once. The chain has TRBV11-2 and TRBJ2-7; TRBD1 agrees at 7 bases. CDR3 length equals 14 residues. Trimming at V came to 10 bases and at J to 4 bases, leaving 13 bases not matched to a gene. Germline values: CDR1 SGHAT, CDR2 FQNNGV. The CDR3 DNA follows: TGTGCCACCTCAAGACAGGGAATGGGGTACGAGCAGTACTTC. Protein sequence: CATSRQGMGYEQYF. Full variable domain (outside the CDR3, taken from reference TRBV11-2 and TRBJ2-7): EAGVAQSPRYKIIEKRQSVAFWCNPISGHATLYWYQQILGQGPKLLIQFQNNGVVDDSQLPKDRFSAERLKGVDSTLKIQPAKLEDSAVYLCATSRQGMGYEQYFGPGTRLTVT.

With respect to this clone: Other DNA sequences in the same sample also yield this CDR3. V and J are TRBV6-5 and TRBJ2-2; D call uncertain. The CDR3 spans 15 residues. V lost 1 base and J lost 1, with 7 bases in between. In germline, CDR1 is MNHEY, CDR2 SVGAGI. The CDR3 nucleotides are TGTGCCAGCAGTTACTTAGGCGGGAACACCGGGGAGCTGTTTTTT. This translates into CASSYLGGNTGELFF.

The chain uses TRBV4-3 and TRBJ1-6; possible D gene TRBD1, 5 bases. This CDR3 contains 15 residues. Germline CDR1 reads LGHNA; CDR2 reads YSLEER. V lost 3 bases, J lost 10 bases, and 16 bases lay in between. CDR3 protein: CASSQMRDSRSPLHF. CDR3 in DNA: TGCGCCAGCAGCCAGATGCGGGACTCAAGATCACCCCTCCACTTT.

The chain is built from TRBV12-5 and TRBJ2-5; D not certain. Looked up from germline, CDR1 is LGHNT and CDR2 is FRNRAP. V lost 5 bases to trimming and J lost 5 bases, with 9 bases between them. The CDR3 is 12 amino acids. As DNA, the CDR3 is TGTGCTAGTGGTCTATCAATGGAGACCCAGTACTTC. This gives the protein CASGLSMETQYF. The full variable domain, rest sourced from reference TRBV12-5 and TRBJ2-5, is DARVTQTPRHKVTEMGQEVTMRCQPILGHNTVFWYRQTMMQGLELLAYFRNRAPLDDSGMPKDRFSAEMPDATLATLKIQPSEPRDSAVYFCASGLSMETQYFGPGTRLLVL.

This sequence joins TRBV7-2 and TRBJ1-2; 8 nucleotides match TRBD1. J was trimmed by 8 bases and V by 5 bases; bases with no gene match: 13. The CDR3 sequence is 15 residues long. Germline CDR1 and CDR2: SGHTA and FQGNSA. CDR3 amino acids: CASSPTHTGGGGYTF. The CDR3 coding sequence is TGTGCCAGCAGCCCCACCCATACAGGGGGAGGAGGCTACACCTTC.

The chain links TRBV7-3 to TRBJ2-1; TRBD2 is a possible D gene (6 bases). CDR1 is SGHTA, CDR2 FQGTGA, per germline. Trimming shortened V by 5 bases and J by 4 bases, and 15 bases separated the two germline ends. The CDR3 runs 15 residues. CDR3 DNA sequence: TGTGCCAGCAGCCCGACGCGGGATACGTACAATGAGCAGTTCTTC. Protein sequence: CASSPTRDTYNEQFF.